What follows are 7 T cell receptor beta chains derived from one specimen sequenced in a study of cytomegalovirus exposure and HLA in healthy donors. It was with 60 Vbeta and 13 Jbeta primers that the PCR ran. The data were produced by immunoSEQ multiplex PCR, yet TCRdb's version contains in-frame clones alone and is incomplete. The top ten hold about 1.6% of the sample, which has roughly 160,000 clones, less than 75% seen once. Sequencing was carried out using PBMCs. The receptors here all came from a girl under 18 in good health and CMV-seronegative.

As concerns this clone: The junction departs from the called germline gene at one end, perhaps through a read error. The chain carries TRBV2 and TRBJ2-1; no clear D gene. CDR1 and CDR2 (germline): SNHLY, FYNNEI. CDR3 size: 14 residues. CDR3 coding DNA: TGTGCCAGCAGGGAAGACTCATCTTATCTGGAGCAGTTCTTC. Its protein product is CASREDSSYLEQFF.

On this clone itself: It is unclear where the CDR3 begins or ends on the DNA, so no DNA is shown, and the CDR3 is as TCRdb lists it. The V gene is TRBV27, the J gene TRBJ1-2; TRBD1 reflects the table's D call only, with no check against the DNA. The CDR3 is 16 residues long, ends included. The germline CDR1 and CDR2 sequences are MNHEY and SMNVEV (reference sequence). CDR3 amino acids: CASFGPGGIGFEGYTF.

The CDR3 DNA follows: TGTGCCAGCAGCTCCGTGGGGGGGCTTGAGTCAGAGACCCAGTACTTC. Amino acid sequence: CASSSVGGLESETQYF. This rearrangement joins TRBV7-2 to TRBJ2-5; perhaps TRBD2 as D (7 bases). The length of the CDR3 is 16 residues. Looked up from germline, CDR1 is SGHTA and CDR2 is FQGNSA. Trimming took 4 bases from V and 4 from J, leaving 19 bases between them.

The V gene is TRBV5-1, the J gene TRBJ2-1; D is uncertain. The V end lost 2 bases, the J end lost 0 bases, and 6 bases lay between the germline ends. The length of the CDR3 is 14 residues. Germline-derived CDR1 and CDR2 are SGHRS and YFSETQ. As DNA, the CDR3 is TGCGCCAGCAGCTTTGGGCCCTCCTACAATGAGCAGTTCTTC. Its translation is CASSFGPSYNEQFF.

The chain employs TRBV7-3 and TRBJ2-2, with 10 bases that match TRBD1. V lost 3 bases to trimming and J lost 5 bases; unmatched junction nucleotides: 12. Germline CDR1 is SGHTA and CDR2 is FQGTGA. This CDR3 contains 18 residues. CDR3: CASSLGVGDRGKTGELFF. CDR3 coding DNA: TGTGCCAGCAGCTTGGGTGTTGGGGACAGGGGAAAAACCGGGGAGCTGTTTTTT.

V usage is TRBV7-3 and J usage is TRBJ1-1; 9 bases fit TRBD1. J lost 3 bases, V lost 7 bases, and 6 bases had no gene match. Germline V gives CDR1 SGHTA, CDR2 FQGTGA. CDR3 length equals 14 residues. The CDR3: CASTPTGGDTEAFF. CDR3 in DNA: TGTGCCAGCACCCCGACAGGGGGGGACACTGAAGCTTTCTTT.

This clone was picked up a small number of times. The chain joins TRBV5-1 to TRBJ2-3; possible D gene TRBD2, 5 bases. Trimming removed 0 bases from V and 0 bases from J, with 8 bases in between. Germline CDR1 and CDR2: SGHRS and YFSETQ. The CDR3 contains 15 residues. This CDR3 reads CASSLGGPSTDTQYF. CDR3 DNA sequence: TGCGCCAGCAGCTTGGGAGGGCCTAGCACAGATACGCAGTATTTT.